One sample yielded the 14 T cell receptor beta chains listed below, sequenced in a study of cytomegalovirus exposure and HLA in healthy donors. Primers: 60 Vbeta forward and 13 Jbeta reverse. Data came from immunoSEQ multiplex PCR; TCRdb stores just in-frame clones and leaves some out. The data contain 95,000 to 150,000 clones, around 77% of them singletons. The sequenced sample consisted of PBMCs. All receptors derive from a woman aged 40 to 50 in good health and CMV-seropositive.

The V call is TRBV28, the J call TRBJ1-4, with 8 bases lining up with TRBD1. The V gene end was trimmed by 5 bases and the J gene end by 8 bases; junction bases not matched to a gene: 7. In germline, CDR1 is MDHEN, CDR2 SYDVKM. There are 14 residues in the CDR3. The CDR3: CASSPQGVREKLFF. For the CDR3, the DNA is TGTGCCAGCAGTCCACAGGGGGTGAGGGAAAAACTGTTTTTT. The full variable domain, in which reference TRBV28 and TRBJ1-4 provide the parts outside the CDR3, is DVKVTQSSRYLVKRTGEKVFLECVQDMDHENMFWYRQDPGLGLRLIYFSYDVKMKEKGDIPEGYSVSREKKERFSLILESASTNQTSMYLCASSPQGVREKLFFGSGTQLSVL.

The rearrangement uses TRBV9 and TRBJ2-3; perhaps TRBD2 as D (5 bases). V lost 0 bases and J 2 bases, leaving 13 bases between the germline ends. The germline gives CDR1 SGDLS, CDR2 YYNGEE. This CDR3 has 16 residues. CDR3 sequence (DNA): TGTGCCAGCAGCGTAGGTGTTGGGAGTGACACAGATACGCAGTATTTT. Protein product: CASSVGVGSDTDTQYF.

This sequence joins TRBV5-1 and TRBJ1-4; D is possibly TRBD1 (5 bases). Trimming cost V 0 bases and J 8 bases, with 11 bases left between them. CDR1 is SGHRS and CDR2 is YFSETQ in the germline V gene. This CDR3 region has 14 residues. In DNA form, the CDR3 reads TGCGCCAGCAGCTTGGAAGGGGTGGGCGAAAAACTGTTTTTT. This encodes CASSLEGVGEKLFF.

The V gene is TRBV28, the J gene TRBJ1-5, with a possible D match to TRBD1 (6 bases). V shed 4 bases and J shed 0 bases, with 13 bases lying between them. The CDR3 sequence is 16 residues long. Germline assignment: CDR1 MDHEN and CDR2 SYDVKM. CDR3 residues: CASSSGQTNSNQPQHF. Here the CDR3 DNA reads TGTGCCAGCAGTTCCGGACAGACAAATAGCAATCAGCCCCAGCATTTT.

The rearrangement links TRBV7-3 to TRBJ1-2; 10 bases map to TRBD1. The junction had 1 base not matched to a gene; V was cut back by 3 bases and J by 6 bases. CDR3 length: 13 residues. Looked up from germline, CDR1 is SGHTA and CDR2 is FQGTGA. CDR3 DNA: TGTGCCAGCAGCTTGACAGGGGGCGATGGCTACACCTTC. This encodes CASSLTGGDGYTF.

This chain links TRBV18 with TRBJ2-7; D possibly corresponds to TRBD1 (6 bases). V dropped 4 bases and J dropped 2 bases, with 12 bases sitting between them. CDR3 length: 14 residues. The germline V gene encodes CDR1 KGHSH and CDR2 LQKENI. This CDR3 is CASSQQGLPYEQYF. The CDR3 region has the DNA TGTGCCAGCTCACAACAGGGCCTGCCCTACGAGCAGTACTTC.

The CDR3 DNA reads TGTGCCAGTAGTGCGACAGGGTACACCGGGGAGCTGTTTTTT. Its translation: CASSATGYTGELFF. The chain carries TRBV19 and TRBJ2-2; 7 bases line up with TRBD1. The ends lost 5 bases at V and 3 bases at J; junction bases unmatched: 3. CDR3 size: 14 residues. Germline V lookup: CDR1 LNHDA, CDR2 SQIVND (reference sequence).

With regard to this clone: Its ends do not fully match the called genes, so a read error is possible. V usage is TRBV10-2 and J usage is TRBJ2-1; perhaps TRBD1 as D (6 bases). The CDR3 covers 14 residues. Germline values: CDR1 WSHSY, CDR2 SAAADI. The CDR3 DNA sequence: TGCGCCAGCAGTGAAGGGGGTCACTACTATGAGCAGTTCTTC. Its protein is CASSEGGHYYEQFF.

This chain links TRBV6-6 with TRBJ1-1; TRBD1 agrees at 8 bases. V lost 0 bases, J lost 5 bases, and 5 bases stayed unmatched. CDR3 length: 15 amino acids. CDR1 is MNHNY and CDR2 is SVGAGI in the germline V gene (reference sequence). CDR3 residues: CASSYSDRERTEAFF. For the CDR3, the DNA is TGTGCCAGCAGTTACTCGGACAGGGAAAGGACTGAAGCTTTCTTT.

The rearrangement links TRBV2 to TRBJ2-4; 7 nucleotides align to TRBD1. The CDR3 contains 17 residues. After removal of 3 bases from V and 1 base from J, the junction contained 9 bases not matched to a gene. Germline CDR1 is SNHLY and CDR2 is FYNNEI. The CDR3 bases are TGTGCCAGCAGTGATATCTGGACACAGGGGGCCAAAAACATTCAGTACTTC. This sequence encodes CASSDIWTQGAKNIQYF.

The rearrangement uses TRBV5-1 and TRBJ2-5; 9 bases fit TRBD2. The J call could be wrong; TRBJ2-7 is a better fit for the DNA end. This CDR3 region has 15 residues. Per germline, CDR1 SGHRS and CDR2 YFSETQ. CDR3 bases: TGCGCCAGCAGCTTGTCGAGCGGGAGGATCAACGAGCAGTACTTC. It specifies CASSLSSGRINEQYF.

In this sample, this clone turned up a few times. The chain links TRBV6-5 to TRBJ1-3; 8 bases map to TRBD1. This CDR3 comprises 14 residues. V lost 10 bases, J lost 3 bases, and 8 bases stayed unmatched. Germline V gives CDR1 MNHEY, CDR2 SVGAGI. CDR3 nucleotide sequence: TGTGCCACCCACAGGGGGGCTGGTGGAAACACCATATATTTT. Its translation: CATHRGAGGNTIYF.

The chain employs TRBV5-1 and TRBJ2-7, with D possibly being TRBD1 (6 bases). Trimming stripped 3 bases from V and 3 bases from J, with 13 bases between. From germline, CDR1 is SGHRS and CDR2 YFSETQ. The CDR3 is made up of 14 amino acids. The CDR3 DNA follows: TGCGCCAGCAGCTGGGAACAGGGTGGCTACGAGCAGTACTTC. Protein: CASSWEQGGYEQYF.

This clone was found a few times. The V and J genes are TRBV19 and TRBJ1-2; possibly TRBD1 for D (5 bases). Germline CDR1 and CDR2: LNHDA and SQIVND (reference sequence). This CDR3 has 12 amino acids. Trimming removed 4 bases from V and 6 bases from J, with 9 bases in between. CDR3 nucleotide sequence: TGTGCCAGTAGTAAGCGGGGGGATGGCTACACCTTC. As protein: CASSKRGDGYTF.